These 18 T cell receptor beta chains were all obtained from the same sample, sequenced in a study of blood T cell repertoires in COVID-19. Method: immunoSEQ multiplex PCR; TCRdb's copy keeps in-frame clones and lacks some. The sample carries under 75,000 clones, 80% recorded once. The source material was peripheral blood. These receptors all stem from a man between 65 and 79 years old who had recovered from COVID-19.

This rearrangement joins TRBV7-8 to TRBJ2-1; 7 bases agree with TRBD1. Germline CDR1 is SGHVS and CDR2 is FQNEAQ. The CDR3 has 16 amino acids. The V segment lost 0 bases and the J segment 1 base; nucleotides outside the gene matches: 3. CDR3 nucleotides: TGTGCCAGCAGCTTAGCGCAGGGACAGTCCTACAATGAGCAGTTCTTC. Amino acid sequence: CASSLAQGQSYNEQFF.

This chain joins TRBV3-1 (or the pseudogene TRBV3-2) and TRBJ2-1; 12 bases match TRBD1. Germline V CDR1 and CDR2: LGHDT, YNNKEL (reference sequence). The V gene end was trimmed by 0 bases and the J gene end by 8 bases; junction bases not matched to a gene: 5. The CDR3 is 16 residues long. CDR3 sequence reads: CASSQEGTGGADEQFF. CDR3 nucleotide sequence: TGTGCCAGCAGCCAAGAGGGGACAGGGGGCGCGGATGAGCAGTTCTTC.

This chain uses TRBV24-1 with TRBJ2-3, with 9 bases matching TRBD2. This CDR3 spans 15 amino acids. Germline V gene sequence: CDR1 KGHDR, CDR2 SFDVKD. Trimming cost V 6 bases and J 5 bases; bases outside gene matches: 8. CDR3 nucleotides: TGTGCCACCAGTAATGCGGGGGGGCCCGGAGATACGCAGTATTTT. It yields the protein CATSNAGGPGDTQYF.

V and J are TRBV11-3 and TRBJ2-5, with TRBD1 as a possible D gene (5 bases). Germline loops: CDR1 SGHNT, CDR2 YENEEA. This CDR3 contains 11 residues. V was cut by 7 bases and J by 4 bases, with 7 bases left in between. The CDR3 region is CASTQGETQYF. In DNA, the CDR3 is TGTGCCAGCACTCAGGGAGAGACCCAGTACTTC. The whole variable domain, remainder taken from reference TRBV11-3 and TRBJ2-5, is EAGVVQSPRYKIIEKKQPVAFWCNPISGHNTLYWYLQNLGQGPELLIRYENEEAVDDSQLPKDRFSAERLKGVDSTLKIQPAELGDSAVYLCASTQGETQYFGPGTRLLVL.

The chain combines TRBV11-2 with TRBJ1-1; the D gene is possibly TRBD1 (5 bases). Germline assignment: CDR1 SGHAT and CDR2 FQNNGV. The ends were cut back, 10 bases at V and 0 bases at J, with 12 bases in the middle. There are 13 residues in the CDR3. The CDR3: CATSDSMNTEAFF. The CDR3 DNA reads as TGTGCCACCTCCGACAGTATGAACACTGAAGCTTTCTTT.

CDR3 sequence: CASSQGAPREKLFF. In nucleotides, the CDR3 is TGCGCCAGCAGCCAGGGGGCGCCACGGGAAAAACTGTTTTTT. The V gene is TRBV5-1, the J gene TRBJ1-4; TRBD1 matches 8 bases. J lost 8 bases, V lost 4 bases, and 7 bases had no gene match. CDR1 is SGHRS and CDR2 is YFSETQ in the germline V gene. CDR3 length: 14 amino acids.

The rearrangement joins TRBV3-1 (or the pseudogene TRBV3-2) to TRBJ2-1, with 10 bases fitting TRBD1. CDR1 and CDR2 from the germline V gene are LGHDT and YNNKEL (reference sequence). The CDR3 has 17 residues. V lost 0 bases, J lost 6 bases, and 8 bases stayed unmatched. This CDR3 is CASSQDPGQGLFNEQFF. The CDR3 DNA reads as TGTGCCAGCAGCCAAGATCCGGGACAGGGGCTCTTCAATGAGCAGTTCTTC.

The rearrangement links TRBV5-6 to TRBJ2-2; D possibly corresponds to TRBD1 (6 bases). V was cut by 4 bases and J by 1 base, with 14 bases left in between. The CDR3 contains 16 residues. From germline, CDR1 is SGHDT and CDR2 YYEEEE. This CDR3 reads CASSLGRGWNTGELFF. The CDR3 coding sequence is TGTGCCAGCAGCCTGGGCAGGGGTTGGAACACCGGGGAGCTGTTTTTT.

J is TRBJ1-3 and V is TRBV30, with 8 bases fitting TRBD1. Germline assignment: CDR1 GTSNPN and CDR2 SVGIG (reference sequence). The CDR3 consists of 15 residues. J gave up 4 bases and V 4 bases, and 9 bases lay outside the gene matches. The CDR3 loop is CAWTSTGASGNTIYF. The CDR3 nucleotides read TGTGCCTGGACTTCGACAGGGGCGAGCGGAAACACCATATATTTT.

This chain joins TRBV4-2 and TRBJ2-3; TRBD2 is a possible D gene (6 bases). Germline CDR1 LGHNA, CDR2 YNFKEQ. V lost 6 bases to trimming and J lost 4 bases, with 14 bases between them. The CDR3 runs 14 residues. The CDR3 nucleotides are TGTGCCAGCAGTCTTGGCGGGGAATCAGATACGCAGTATTTT. It translates to CASSLGGESDTQYF.

This clone was recorded only once. The chain recombines TRBV7-8 with TRBJ1-5; D is perhaps TRBD1 (5 bases). The CDR3 covers 15 residues. V was trimmed by 5 bases and J by 4 bases, leaving 15 bases between them. Germline assignment: CDR1 SGHVS and CDR2 FQNEAQ. CDR3 amino acids: CASSPGGIGNQPQHF. CDR3 DNA: TGTGCCAGCAGCCCCGGGGGGATTGGGAATCAGCCCCAGCATTTT.

This chain joins TRBV5-6 and TRBJ2-5; TRBD1 matches 9 bases. Germline-derived CDR1 and CDR2 are SGHDT and YYEEEE. This CDR3 is 13 amino acids long. The trim removed 4 bases at V and 4 bases at J, leaving 2 bases unmatched. CDR3 coding DNA: TGTGCCAGCAGCGGGACAGGGACAGAGACCCAGTACTTC. Protein product: CASSGTGTETQYF. The variable domain in full, completed from reference TRBV5-6 and TRBJ2-5, reads DAGVTQSPTHLIKTRGQQVTLRCSPKSGHDTVSWYQQALGQGPQFIFQYYEEEERQRGNFPDRFSGHQFPNYSSELNVNALLLGDSALYLCASSGTGTETQYFGPGTRLLVL.

The chain is built from TRBV7-2 and TRBJ1-5; D not certain. The ends were cut back, 5 bases at V and 5 bases at J, with 13 bases in the middle. CDR3 length equals 14 residues. Germline V gene sequence: CDR1 SGHTA, CDR2 FQGNSA. Here the CDR3 reads CASSDGRPDQPQHF. CDR3 in DNA: TGTGCCAGCAGCGACGGGAGGCCCGATCAGCCCCAGCATTTT. The complete variable domain, with remaining parts taken from reference TRBV7-2 and TRBJ1-5, reads GAGVSQSPSNKVTEKGKDVELRCDPISGHTALYWYRQSLGQGLEFLIYFQGNSAPDKSGLPSDRFSAERTGGSVSTLTIQRTQQEDSAVYLCASSDGRPDQPQHFGDGTRLSIL.

The chain uses TRBV18 and TRBJ2-2, with D perhaps TRBD2 (5 bases). CDR1 KGHSH and CDR2 LQKENI come from the germline V gene. The CDR3 length is 15 residues. Trimming took off 1 base at V and 4 bases at J, with 10 bases between the two ends. The DNA for the CDR3 is TGTGCCAGCTCACCACGGCTAGCAAGCACCGGGGAGCTGTTTTTT. Translation gives CASSPRLASTGELFF.

V usage is TRBV6-5 and J usage is TRBJ2-1; the D gene is possibly TRBD1 (6 bases). Germline-derived CDR1 and CDR2 are MNHEY and SVGAGI. Trimming took off 9 bases at V and 5 bases at J, with 17 bases between the two ends. The length of the CDR3 is 14 residues. The CDR3 sequence is CASFNRDGDNEQFF. As DNA, the CDR3 is TGTGCCAGTTTTAACAGGGATGGAGACAATGAGCAGTTCTTC.

The V and J genes are TRBV3-1 (or the pseudogene TRBV3-2) and TRBJ1-6; no firm D call. Deletions cut 1 base from V and 10 bases from J, with 17 bases between. The CDR3 is made up of 16 amino acids. Germline lookup yields CDR1 LGHDT and CDR2 YNNKEL (reference sequence). The chain's CDR3 is CASSQVVSGIGSPLHF. The CDR3 nucleotides are TGTGCCAGCAGCCAAGTGGTGAGCGGCATTGGATCACCCCTCCACTTT.

The chain carries TRBV6-2 or TRBV6-3 and TRBJ2-7, with D possibly TRBD2 on 5 matching bases. Germline V gene sequence: CDR1 MNHEY, CDR2 SVGEGT. This CDR3 spans 12 amino acids. Trimming pared 6 bases from V and 4 bases from J, leaving 10 bases between. As DNA, the CDR3 is TGTGCCAGCAGCCCCGGGGATTACGAGCAGTACTTC. This codes for CASSPGDYEQYF.

This chain connects TRBV6-5 to TRBJ1-1; 7 bases agree with TRBD1. The CDR3 totals 12 residues. With V trimmed by 2 bases and J by 10 bases, 4 bases remained unmatched. Germline loops: CDR1 MNHEY, CDR2 SVGAGI. CDR3 residues: CASSYKAGGAFF. In DNA form, the CDR3 reads TGTGCCAGCAGTTACAAGGCAGGGGGAGCTTTCTTT.